The clone carrying this TCR beta chain was seen many times. This specimen belongs to a study of Graves' ophthalmopathy and Graves' hyperthyroidism. The overall study: The study drew peripheral blood at initial diagnosis, before any treatment.

Looked up from germline, CDR1 is MNHNS and CDR2 is SASEGT. Trimming removed 6 bases from V and 0 bases from J, with 11 bases in between. The CDR3 sequence is 14 residues long. Excluded: other autoimmune disease, uncontrolled infection, pregnancy or lactation. The diagnosis combined clinical symptoms, thyroxine, TRAb, thyroid ultrasound and orbital computed tomography scans. As the starting material, 9.5 to 10 ml of fresh peripheral blood yielded the PBMCs. RNA transcripts served as template for amplifying TCR beta CDR3 sequences. The workflow started with a first-round RT-PCR run with HTBI primers and then moved on to a second-round multiplex PCR. TCRdb re-analysed the multiplex PCR reads in MiXCR, keeping a single row per CDR3 protein. The table has approximately 460,000 distinct CDR3 sequences, approximately 15% seen once.

V is TRBV6-1 and J is TRBJ1-1, with no clear D. The TCR comes from a woman aged 30 to 39 with Graves' ophthalmopathy. Sequences were obtained from blood. CDR3 sequence: CASRDWVLNTEAFF. The CDR3 nucleotides read TGTGCCAGCAGAGACTGGGTCTTGAACACTGAAGCTTTCTTT.